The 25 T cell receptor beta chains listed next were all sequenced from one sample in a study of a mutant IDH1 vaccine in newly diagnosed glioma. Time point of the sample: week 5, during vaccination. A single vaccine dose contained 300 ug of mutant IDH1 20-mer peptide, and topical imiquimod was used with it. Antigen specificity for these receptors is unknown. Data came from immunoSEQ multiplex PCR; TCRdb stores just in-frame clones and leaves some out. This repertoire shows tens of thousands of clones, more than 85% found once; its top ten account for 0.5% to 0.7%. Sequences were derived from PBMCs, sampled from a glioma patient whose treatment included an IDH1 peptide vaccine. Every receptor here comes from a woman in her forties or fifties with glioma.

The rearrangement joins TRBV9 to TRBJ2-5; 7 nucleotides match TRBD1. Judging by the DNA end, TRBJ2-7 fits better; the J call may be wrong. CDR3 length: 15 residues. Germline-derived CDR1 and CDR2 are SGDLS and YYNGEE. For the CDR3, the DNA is TGTGCCAGCAGCTCCCGAAGCGAGGGGGCGGGCGAGCAGTACTTC. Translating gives CASSSRSEGAGEQYF.

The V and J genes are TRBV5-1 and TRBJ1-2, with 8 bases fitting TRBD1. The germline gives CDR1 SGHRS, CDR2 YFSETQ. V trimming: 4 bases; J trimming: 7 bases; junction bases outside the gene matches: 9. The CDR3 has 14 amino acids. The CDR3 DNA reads TGCGCCAGCAGCCAAGGGACAGGATCTGTTGGCTACACCTTC. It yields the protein CASSQGTGSVGYTF.

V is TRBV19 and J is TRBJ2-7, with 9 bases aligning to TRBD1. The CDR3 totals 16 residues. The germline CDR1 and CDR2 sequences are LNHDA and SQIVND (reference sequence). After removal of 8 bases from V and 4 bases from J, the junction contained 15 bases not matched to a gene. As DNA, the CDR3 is TGTGCCAGTTCAAGATTTCCGGGACAGGGAAGTTACGAGCAGTACTTC. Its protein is CASSRFPGQGSYEQYF.

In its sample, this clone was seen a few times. CDR3 residues: CSVERGRGEKLFF. In nucleotides, the CDR3 is TGCAGCGTTGAACGGGGGCGGGGTGAAAAACTGTTTTTT. V usage is TRBV29-1 and J usage is TRBJ1-4; D possibly corresponds to TRBD1 (6 bases). The V gene's germline CDR1 is SQVTM and CDR2 ANQGSEA. V lost 2 bases, J lost 7 bases, and 11 bases lay in between. The CDR3 runs to 13 residues.

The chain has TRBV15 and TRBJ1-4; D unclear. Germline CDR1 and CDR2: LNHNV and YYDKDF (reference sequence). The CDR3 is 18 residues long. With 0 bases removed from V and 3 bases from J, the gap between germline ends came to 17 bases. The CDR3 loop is CATSRDPMVARSNEKLFF. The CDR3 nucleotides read TGTGCCACCAGCAGAGATCCGATGGTGGCCAGATCTAATGAAAAACTGTTTTTT.

The CDR3 is CASSPQGDRELFF. As DNA, the CDR3 is TGTGCCAGCAGCCCCCAGGGTGATAGGGAGCTGTTTTTT. The rearrangement uses TRBV5-4 and TRBJ2-2; possibly TRBD1 for D (5 bases). This CDR3 is 13 amino acids long. CDR1 and CDR2 (germline): SGHNT, YYREEE (reference sequence). Trimming removed 4 bases from V and 9 bases from J, with 13 bases in between.

For the CDR3, the DNA is TGTGCCAGCACTGAGGGCTCTGGGGCCAACGTCCTGACTTTC. Translated, it gives CASTEGSGANVLTF. The V gene is TRBV5-4, the J gene TRBJ2-6; a possible D gene is TRBD2 (5 bases). Between the trimmed V and J ends, which lost 6 bases and 0 bases, there was a span of 7 bases. This CDR3 has 14 amino acids. Germline CDR1 is SGHNT and CDR2 is YYREEE (reference sequence). Together with reference TRBV5-4 and TRBJ2-6, the CDR3 gives the full variable domain: ETGVTQSPTHLIKTRGQQVTLRCSSQSGHNTVSWYQQALGQGPQFIFQYYREEENGRGNFPPRFSGLQFPNYSSELNVNALELDDSALYLCASTEGSGANVLTFGAGSRLTVL.

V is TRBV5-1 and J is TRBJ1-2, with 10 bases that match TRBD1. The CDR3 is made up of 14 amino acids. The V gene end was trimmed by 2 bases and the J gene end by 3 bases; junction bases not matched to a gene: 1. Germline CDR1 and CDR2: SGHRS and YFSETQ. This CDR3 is CASSFGQGDYGYTF. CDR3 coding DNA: TGCGCCAGCAGCTTCGGACAGGGGGACTATGGCTACACCTTC.

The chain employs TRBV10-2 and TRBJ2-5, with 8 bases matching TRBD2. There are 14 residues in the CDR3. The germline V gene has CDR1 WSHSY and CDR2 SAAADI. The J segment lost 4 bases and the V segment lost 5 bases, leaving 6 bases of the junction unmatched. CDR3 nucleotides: TGCGCCAGCAGTCTTAGCGGGGCTGGAGAGACCCAGTACTTC. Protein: CASSLSGAGETQYF.

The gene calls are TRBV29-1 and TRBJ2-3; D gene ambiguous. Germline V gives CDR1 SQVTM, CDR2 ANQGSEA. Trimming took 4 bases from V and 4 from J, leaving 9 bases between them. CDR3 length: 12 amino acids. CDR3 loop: CSVGQASDTQYF. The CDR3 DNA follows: TGCAGCGTTGGCCAGGCTTCAGATACGCAGTATTTT.

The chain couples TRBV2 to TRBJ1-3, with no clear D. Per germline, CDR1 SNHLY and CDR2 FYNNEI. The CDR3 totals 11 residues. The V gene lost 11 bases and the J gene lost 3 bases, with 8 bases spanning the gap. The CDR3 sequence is CAWVVGNTIYF. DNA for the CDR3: TGTGCCTGGGTAGTTGGAAACACCATATATTTT. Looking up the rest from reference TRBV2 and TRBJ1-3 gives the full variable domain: EPEVTQTPSHQVTQMGQEVILRCVPISNHLYFYWYRQILGQKVEFLVSFYNNEISEKSEIFDDQFSVERPDGSNFTLKIRSTKLEDSAMYFCAWVVGNTIYFGEGSWLTVV.

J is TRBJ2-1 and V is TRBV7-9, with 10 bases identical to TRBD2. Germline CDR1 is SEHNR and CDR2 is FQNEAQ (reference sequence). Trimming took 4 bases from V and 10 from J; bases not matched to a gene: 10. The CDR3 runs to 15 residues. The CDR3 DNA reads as TGTGCCAGCAGCTCCCCAGGGCTAGCGGGAGCGGAGCAGTTCTTC. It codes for CASSSPGLAGAEQFF.

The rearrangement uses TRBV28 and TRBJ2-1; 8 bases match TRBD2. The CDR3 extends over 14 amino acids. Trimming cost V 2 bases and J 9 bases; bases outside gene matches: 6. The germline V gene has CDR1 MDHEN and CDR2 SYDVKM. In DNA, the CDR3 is TGTGCCAGCAGTTTAGGGGGACTAGGGAGTGAGCAGTTCTTC. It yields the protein CASSLGGLGSEQFF. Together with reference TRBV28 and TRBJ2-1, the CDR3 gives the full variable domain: DVKVTQSSRYLVKRTGEKVFLECVQDMDHENMFWYRQDPGLGLRLIYFSYDVKMKEKGDIPEGYSVSREKKERFSLILESASTNQTSMYLCASSLGGLGSEQFFGPGTRLTVL.

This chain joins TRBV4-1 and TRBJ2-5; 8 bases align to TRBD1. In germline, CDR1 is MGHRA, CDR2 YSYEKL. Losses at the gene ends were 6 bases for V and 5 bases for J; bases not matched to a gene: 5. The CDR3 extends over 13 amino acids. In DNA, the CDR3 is TGCGCCAGCAGAGGACAGGGCAGGGAGACCCAGTACTTC. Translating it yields CASRGQGRETQYF.

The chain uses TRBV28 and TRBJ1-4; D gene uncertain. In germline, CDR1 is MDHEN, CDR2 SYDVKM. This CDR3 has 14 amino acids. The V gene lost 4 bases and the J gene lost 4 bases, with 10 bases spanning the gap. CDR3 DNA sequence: TGTGCCAGCAGTTATGTAAACCTTAATGAAAAACTGTTTTTT. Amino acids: CASSYVNLNEKLFF.

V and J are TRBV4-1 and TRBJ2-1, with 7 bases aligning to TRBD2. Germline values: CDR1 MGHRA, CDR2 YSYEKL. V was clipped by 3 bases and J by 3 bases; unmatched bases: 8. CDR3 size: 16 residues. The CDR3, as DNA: TGCGCCAGCAGCCAGCCACTAGCGCTGAACTACAATGAGCAGTTCTTC. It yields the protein CASSQPLALNYNEQFF.

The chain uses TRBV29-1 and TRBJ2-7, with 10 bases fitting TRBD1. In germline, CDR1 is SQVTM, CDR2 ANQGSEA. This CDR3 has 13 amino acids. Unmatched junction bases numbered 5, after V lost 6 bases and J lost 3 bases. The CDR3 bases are TGCAGCGTAACCGGGACAGGGGACTACGAGCAGTACTTC. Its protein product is CSVTGTGDYEQYF.

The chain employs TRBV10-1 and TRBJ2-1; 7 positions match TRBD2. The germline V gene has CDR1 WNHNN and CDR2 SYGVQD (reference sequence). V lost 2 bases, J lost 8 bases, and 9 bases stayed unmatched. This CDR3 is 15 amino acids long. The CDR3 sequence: CASSEGAGAFHEQFF. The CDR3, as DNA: TGCGCCAGCAGTGAGGGGGCGGGAGCATTCCATGAGCAGTTCTTC.

DNA of the CDR3: TGTGCCAGCAGCGTAGGGTGGACCAAAAACATTCAGTACTTC. It codes for CASSVGWTKNIQYF. The chain has TRBV9 and TRBJ2-4; D gene uncertain. V was clipped by 0 bases and J by 2 bases, with 6 bases between them. This CDR3 is 14 amino acids long. The germline gives CDR1 SGDLS, CDR2 YYNGEE.

The CDR3 spells CASSSPAGLAETGELFF. The CDR3, as DNA: TGTGCCAGCAGCTCACCGGCGGGACTAGCGGAAACCGGGGAGCTGTTTTTT. This chain uses TRBV7-3 with TRBJ2-2, with 11 bases fitting TRBD2. The CDR3 loop spans 17 amino acids. Trimming at V came to 4 bases and at J to 5 bases, leaving 9 bases not matched to a gene. Germline CDR1 is SGHTA and CDR2 is FQGTGA. Based on the CDR3 plus reference TRBV7-3 and TRBJ2-2, the full variable domain is GAGVSQTPSNKVTEKGKYVELRCDPISGHTALYWYRQSLGQGPEFLIYFQGTGAADDSGLPNDRFFAVRPEGSVSTLKIQRTERGDSAVYLCASSSPAGLAETGELFFGEGSRLTVL.

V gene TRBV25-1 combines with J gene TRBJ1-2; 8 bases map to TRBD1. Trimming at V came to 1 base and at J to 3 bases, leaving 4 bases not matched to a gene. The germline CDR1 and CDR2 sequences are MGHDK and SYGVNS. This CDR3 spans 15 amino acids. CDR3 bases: TGTGCCAGCAGTGAATCTACAGGGGGTTACTATGGCTACACCTTC. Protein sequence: CASSESTGGYYGYTF.

The CDR3, as DNA: TGTGCCAGCAGTTTCCAACACTATGGCTACACCTTC. Translation: CASSFQHYGYTF. This chain joins TRBV28 and TRBJ1-2; the D is unclear. V was cut by 3 bases and J by 3 bases, with 5 bases left in between. The CDR3 contains 12 residues. The V gene's germline CDR1 is MDHEN and CDR2 SYDVKM.

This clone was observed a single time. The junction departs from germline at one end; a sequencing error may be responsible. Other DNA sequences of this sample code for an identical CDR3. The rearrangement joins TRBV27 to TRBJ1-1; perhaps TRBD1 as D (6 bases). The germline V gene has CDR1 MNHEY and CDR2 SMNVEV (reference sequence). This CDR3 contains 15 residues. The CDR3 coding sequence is TGCGCCAGCAGTTTTGGGGGGCCCGGCTCCACTGAAGCTTTCTTT. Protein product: CASSFGGPGSTEAFF.

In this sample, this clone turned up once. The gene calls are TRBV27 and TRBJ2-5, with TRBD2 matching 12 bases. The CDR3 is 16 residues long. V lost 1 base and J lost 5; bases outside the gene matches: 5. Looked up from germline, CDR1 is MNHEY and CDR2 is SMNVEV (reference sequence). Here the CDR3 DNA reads TGTGCCAGCAGTTTATTCGCTAGCGGGAGGGGGGAGACCCAGTACTTC. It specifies CASSLFASGRGETQYF.

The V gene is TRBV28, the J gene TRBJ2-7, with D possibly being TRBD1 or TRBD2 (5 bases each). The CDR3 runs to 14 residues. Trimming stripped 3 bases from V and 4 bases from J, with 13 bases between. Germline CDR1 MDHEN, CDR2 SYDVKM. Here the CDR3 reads CASSLGRMPYEQYF. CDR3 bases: TGTGCCAGCAGTTTGGGACGGATGCCGTACGAGCAGTACTTC. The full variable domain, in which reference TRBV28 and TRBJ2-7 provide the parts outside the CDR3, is DVKVTQSSRYLVKRTGEKVFLECVQDMDHENMFWYRQDPGLGLRLIYFSYDVKMKEKGDIPEGYSVSREKKERFSLILESASTNQTSMYLCASSLGRMPYEQYFGPGTRLTVT.